Here is one T cell receptor beta chain with its context. The table came from immunoSEQ multiplex PCR; TCRdb's copy has only in-frame clones and leaves some out. In the table there are some 130,000 clones, 80% to 90% of which are singletons. This sample is part of a study of cytotoxic CD8 clonotypes in ibrutinib-treated CLL. Per germline, CDR1 MDHEN and CDR2 SYDVKM. Trimming stripped 4 bases from V and 4 bases from J, with 13 bases between. The CDR3 loop spans 15 amino acids. The source was PBMCs, collected after 24 months of ibrutinib treatment. The TCR originated in a human donor with chronic lymphocytic leukemia. The V gene is TRBV28, the J gene TRBJ2-2; a weak D match, TRBD2 (7 bases). CDR3 loop: CASSSAGAGTGELFF. CDR3 bases: TGTGCCAGCAGTTCCGCGGGGGCTGGCACCGGGGAGCTGTTTTTT.